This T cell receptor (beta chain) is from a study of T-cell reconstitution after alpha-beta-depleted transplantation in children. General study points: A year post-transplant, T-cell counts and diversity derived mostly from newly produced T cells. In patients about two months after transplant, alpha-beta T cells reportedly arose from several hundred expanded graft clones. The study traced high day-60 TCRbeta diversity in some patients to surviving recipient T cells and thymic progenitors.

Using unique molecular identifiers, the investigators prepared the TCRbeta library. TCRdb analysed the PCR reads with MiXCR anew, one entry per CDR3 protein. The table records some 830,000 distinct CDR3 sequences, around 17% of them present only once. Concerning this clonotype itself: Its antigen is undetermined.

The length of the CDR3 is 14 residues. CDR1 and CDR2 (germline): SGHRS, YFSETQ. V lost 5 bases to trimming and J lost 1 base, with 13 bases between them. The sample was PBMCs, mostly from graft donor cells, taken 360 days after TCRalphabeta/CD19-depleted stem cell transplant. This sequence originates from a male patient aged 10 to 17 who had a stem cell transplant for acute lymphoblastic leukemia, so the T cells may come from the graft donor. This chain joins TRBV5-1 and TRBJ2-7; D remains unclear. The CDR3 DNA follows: TGCGCCAGCAGGAAAGACGGCCTATCCTACGAGCAGTACTTC. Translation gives CASRKDGLSYEQYF.